The 10 T cell receptor beta chains listed next were all sequenced from one sample in a study of molecular identifiers for immune sequencing clone quantification. TCRdb re-called the PCR reads with MiXCR, one entry per CDR3 protein. The data contain some 650,000 distinct CDR3 sequences, nearly 20% of them singletons. The sequenced sample was naive CD8+ T cells from blood, with Jurkat cell RNA spiked in. The subset denotes: FACS-sorted CD8+CD4-CCR7+CD45RA+ naive T cells. The source is a human donor in good health. Some libraries in this study had Jurkat cell RNA spiked in.

For this clonotype: One base away lies a much larger clone, so this may be a sequencing read error. The chain links TRBV7-9 to TRBJ2-7; 9 bases are a match to TRBD2. Germline V gives CDR1 SEHNR, CDR2 FQNEAQ (reference sequence). This CDR3 contains 17 residues. The CDR3, as DNA: TGTGCCAGCGGCTTGTGGCTGGGGGCTAGCGGGACCTACGAGCAGTACTTC. This translates into CASGLWLGASGTYEQYF.

Ten or more counts support this clonotype. This chain uses TRBV5-1 with TRBJ2-7; possibly TRBD2 for D (5 bases). The CDR3 has 13 residues. Germline CDR1 is SGHRS and CDR2 is YFSETQ. Trimming pared 4 bases from V and 3 bases from J, leaving 11 bases between. Here the CDR3 reads CASSPGLFYEQYF. In DNA, the CDR3 is TGCGCCAGCAGCCCTGGACTTTTCTACGAGCAGTACTTC.

This clonotype was counted many times. The chain links TRBV4-1 to TRBJ2-7; tentative D call: TRBD2 (5 bases). This CDR3 comprises 13 residues. The germline gives CDR1 MGHRA, CDR2 YSYEKL. V was trimmed by 0 bases and J by 3 bases, leaving 6 bases between them. CDR3 nucleotides: TGCGCCAGCAGCCAAGAACGGGACTACGAGCAGTACTTC. Protein sequence: CASSQERDYEQYF.

This clonotype was observed a few times. V and J are TRBV11-2 and TRBJ2-1; perhaps D is TRBD1 or TRBD2 (5 bases each). In germline, CDR1 is SGHAT, CDR2 FQNNGV. This CDR3 has 14 residues. V was trimmed by 3 bases and J by 6 bases, leaving 12 bases between them. The CDR3 is CASSLMGVTNEQFF. For the CDR3, the DNA is TGTGCCAGCAGCTTGATGGGGGTCACCAATGAGCAGTTCTTC.

Concerning this clonotype itself: A read error may explain this, as a much larger clone is one base away. The gene calls are TRBV6-5 and TRBJ2-7; D is undetermined. Germline CDR1 and CDR2: MNHEY and SVGAGI. This CDR3 is built from 14 residues. Here the CDR3 DNA reads TGTGCCAGCGGTTACTCCGGGCAGTTCTACGAGCAGTACTTC. This translates into CASGYSGQFYEQYF.

The sample holds one count of this clonotype. A read error may produce the germline difference seen at one junction end. This chain links TRBV7-9 with TRBJ2-1, with D tentatively TRBD1 (6 bases). The CDR3 sequence is 14 residues long. The germline CDR1 and CDR2 sequences are SEHNR and FQNEAQ (reference sequence). The chain's CDR3 is CASGRTVGINEQLF. CDR3 in DNA: TGTGCCAGCGGCAGGACAGTCGGAATCAATGAGCAGCTCTTC.

In the case of this clonotype: The junction differs from germline at one of its ends, possibly a read error. This chain connects TRBV3-1 to TRBJ2-5, with D possibly matching TRBD2 (6 bases). Germline V gives CDR1 LGHDT, CDR2 YNNKEL (reference sequence). The CDR3 runs 15 residues. The CDR3: CASSQAREFWETQCF. The CDR3 DNA reads TGTGCCAGCAGCCAAGCTCGGGAGTTTTGGGAGACCCAGTGCTTC.

There are many counts of this clonotype. The chain carries TRBV20-1 and TRBJ2-5, with TRBD2 identical over 8 bases. CDR1 is DFQATT and CDR2 is SNEGSKA in the germline V gene (reference sequence). V was pared by 3 bases and J by 9 bases, with 9 bases of the junction left unmatched. The CDR3 has 13 residues. CDR3 in amino acids: CSASGRGDRSQYF. Here the CDR3 DNA reads TGCAGTGCTAGCGGGAGGGGGGATAGGTCCCAGTACTTC.

This chain connects TRBV12-3 or TRBV12-4 to TRBJ1-4, with a possible D match to TRBD1 (6 bases). There are 14 residues in the CDR3. V lost 6 bases to trimming and J lost 4 bases, with 12 bases between them. CDR3 region: CASRPDSLNEKLFF. The CDR3 nucleotides read TGTGCCAGCAGACCGGACAGCCTTAATGAAAAACTGTTTTTT.

Notes on this clonotype: A much bigger clone sits one base away, suggesting this may be a read error. The V and J genes are TRBV6-2 or TRBV6-3 and TRBJ2-3; 15 nucleotides match TRBD2. The V gene's germline CDR1 is MNHEY and CDR2 SVGEGT. The CDR3 is 20 residues long. CDR3 region: CACSSSGLAGGYASTDTQYF. The CDR3 nucleotides read TGTGCCTGCAGCTCCTCCGGACTAGCGGGGGGGTACGCTAGCACAGATACGCAGTATTTT.